This T cell receptor (beta chain) emerged from a study of T-cell memory formation after mild COVID-19. TCRdb re-called the 5' RACE reads with MiXCR, one entry per CDR3 protein. The sample consists of some 410,000 distinct CDR3 sequences, about 22% of them appearing once. V shed 1 base and J 5 bases; nucleotides not matched to a gene: 8. This CDR3 region has 15 residues. The germline gives CDR1 SGHVS, CDR2 FQNEAQ. A few counts support this clonotype. The antigen remains unidentified. Study outcomes and limitations: A subset of responding clones appeared in pre-infection memory, suggesting cross-reactive memory joined.

The sequenced sample was PBMCs or a T cell subset sorted from them (not recorded which). This receptor was identified in an adult woman who had mild COVID-19 (a few samples of this study predate the infection). Cell type and time point are not known. This rearrangement joins TRBV7-8 to TRBJ2-7, with 7 bases identical to TRBD1. The CDR3 protein is CASSLGGGVLNEQYF. The CDR3 nucleotides read TGTGCCAGCAGCTTAGGAGGGGGCGTGCTGAACGAGCAGTACTTC.